Listed below are T cell receptor beta chains from one sample, sequenced in a study of blood T cells in healthy people across ages. TCRdb analysed the 5' RACE reads with MiXCR anew, one entry per CDR3 protein. Among over 700,000 distinct CDR3 sequences listed, approximately 25% were seen once. This sample was also put to use in a study of T cells of mothers and their children.

Sequenced: blood. The receptors were gathered from a boy younger than 18 in good health. The CDR3 runs from the conserved cysteine through the conserved F or W. Fields, in order: J gene, V gene, clone size, D gene, CDR3 protein, CDR3 DNA. The D gene is left open where the match is weak. Not every row has a clone size; where given, it reads once, few, many or a size class.

j_call: TRBJ2-2; v_call: TRBV7-9; clone_size: few; d_call: TRBD2; cdr3_aa: CASRPTSGGIITGELFF; cdr3_nt: TGTGCCAGCAGGCCAACTAGCGGTGGAATTATAACCGGGGAGCTGTTTTTT
j_call: TRBJ2-3; v_call: TRBV7-3; clone_size: -; d_call: -; cdr3_aa: CASSQGDTDTQYF; cdr3_nt: TGTGCCAGCAGCCAGGGCGACACAGATACGCAGTATTTT
j_call: TRBJ2-5; v_call: TRBV2; clone_size: -; d_call: -; cdr3_aa: CASSSGTRETQYF; cdr3_nt: TGTGCCAGCAGCTCAGGCACAAGGGAGACCCAGTACTTC
j_call: TRBJ2-1; v_call: TRBV12-3/TRBV12-4; clone_size: -; d_call: TRBD2; cdr3_aa: CATGTSADEQFF; cdr3_nt: TGTGCCACCGGGACTAGCGCCGATGAGCAGTTCTTC
j_call: TRBJ1-2; v_call: TRBV19; clone_size: few; d_call: -; cdr3_aa: CASSMSRDGYTF; cdr3_nt: TGTGCCAGTAGCATGAGTAGGGATGGCTACACCTTC
j_call: TRBJ1-4; v_call: TRBV7-9; clone_size: once; d_call: -; cdr3_aa: CASSLGTGTTGEKLFF; cdr3_nt: TGTGCCAGCAGCTTAGGGACCGGGACGACTGGTGAAAAACTGTTTTTT
j_call: TRBJ2-4; v_call: TRBV29-1; clone_size: few; d_call: -; cdr3_aa: CSVWDLGKNIQYF; cdr3_nt: TGCAGCGTCTGGGATCTCGGCAAAAACATTCAGTACTTC
j_call: TRBJ2-5; v_call: TRBV12-3/TRBV12-4; clone_size: -; d_call: -; cdr3_aa: CASSFDGGQETQYF; cdr3_nt: TGTGCCAGCAGTTTCGATGGGGGCCAAGAGACCCAGTACTTC
j_call: TRBJ2-1; v_call: TRBV28; clone_size: -; d_call: TRBD1; cdr3_aa: CASSSVQGADEQFF; cdr3_nt: TGTGCCAGCAGTTCTGTCCAGGGGGCGGATGAGCAGTTCTTC
j_call: TRBJ2-7; v_call: TRBV18; clone_size: -; d_call: TRBD2; cdr3_aa: CASSLSGKAYEQYF; cdr3_nt: TGTGCCAGCTCCCTTAGCGGGAAAGCCTACGAGCAGTACTTC
j_call: TRBJ1-2; v_call: TRBV6-5; clone_size: -; d_call: -; cdr3_aa: CASRGAFGYTF; cdr3_nt: TGTGCCAGCAGGGGCGCGTTTGGCTACACCTTC
j_call: TRBJ2-2; v_call: TRBV5-1; clone_size: few; d_call: TRBD1; cdr3_aa: CASSNRDRGNTGELFF; cdr3_nt: TGCGCCAGCAGTAATCGGGACAGGGGGAACACCGGGGAGCTGTTTTTT
j_call: TRBJ2-1; v_call: TRBV5-1; clone_size: -; d_call: -; cdr3_aa: CASRSGGESYNEQFF; cdr3_nt: TGCGCCAGCAGATCGGGCGGGGAGTCCTACAATGAGCAGTTCTTC
j_call: TRBJ1-2; v_call: TRBV4-2; clone_size: -; d_call: -; cdr3_aa: CASSQAPEDYGYTF; cdr3_nt: TGTGCCAGCAGCCAAGCCCCCGAAGACTATGGCTACACCTTC
j_call: TRBJ1-1; v_call: TRBV20-1; clone_size: -; d_call: -; cdr3_aa: CSARDGGGGTEAFF; cdr3_nt: TGCAGTGCTAGAGACGGGGGGGGAGGCACTGAAGCTTTCTTT
j_call: TRBJ2-5; v_call: TRBV5-4; clone_size: few; d_call: TRBD2; cdr3_aa: CASSLARTSGGRQYF; cdr3_nt: TGTGCCAGCAGCTTGGCCCGGACTAGCGGGGGGCGCCAGTACTTC
j_call: TRBJ2-7; v_call: TRBV2; clone_size: few; d_call: -; cdr3_aa: CASMAGSYEQYF; cdr3_nt: TGTGCCAGCATGGCAGGCTCCTACGAGCAGTACTTC
j_call: TRBJ1-2; v_call: TRBV20-1; clone_size: -; d_call: -; cdr3_aa: CSARAQGPYGYTF; cdr3_nt: TGCAGTGCTAGAGCACAGGGCCCCTATGGCTACACCTTC
j_call: TRBJ2-2; v_call: TRBV20-1; clone_size: few; d_call: -; cdr3_aa: CSASRVTGELFF; cdr3_nt: TGCAGTGCGTCGCGGGTCACCGGGGAGCTGTTTTTT
j_call: TRBJ1-5; v_call: TRBV28; clone_size: -; d_call: TRBD1; cdr3_aa: CATAVETGVYNQPQHF; cdr3_nt: TGTGCCACTGCCGTAGAGACAGGGGTTTACAATCAGCCCCAGCATTTT
j_call: TRBJ2-1; v_call: TRBV20-1; clone_size: -; d_call: TRBD2; cdr3_aa: CSAYPGLATNNEQFF; cdr3_nt: TGCAGTGCTTATCCGGGACTAGCGACCAACAATGAGCAGTTCTTC
j_call: TRBJ2-7; v_call: TRBV20-1; clone_size: few; d_call: -; cdr3_aa: CSARGQQLYEQYF; cdr3_nt: TGCAGTGCCAGAGGCCAACAGCTTTACGAGCAGTACTTC
j_call: TRBJ2-3; v_call: TRBV29-1; clone_size: few; d_call: -; cdr3_aa: CSAARADTQYF; cdr3_nt: TGCAGCGCGGCTAGGGCAGATACGCAGTATTTT
j_call: TRBJ1-4; v_call: TRBV7-2; clone_size: -; d_call: -; cdr3_aa: CASSSNFSDGNEKLFF; cdr3_nt: TGTGCCAGCAGCTCTAACTTCAGCGATGGTAATGAAAAACTGTTTTTT
j_call: TRBJ1-1; v_call: TRBV6-5; clone_size: -; d_call: -; cdr3_aa: CASSPTNSYTEAFF; cdr3_nt: TGCGCCAGCAGTCCCACTAACAGTTACACTGAAGCTTTCTTT
j_call: TRBJ2-1; v_call: TRBV4-2; clone_size: few; d_call: TRBD2; cdr3_aa: CASSQEQLADYDEQFF; cdr3_nt: TGTGCCAGCAGCCAAGAACAGCTAGCGGATTACGATGAGCAGTTCTTC
j_call: TRBJ1-2; v_call: TRBV7-9; clone_size: -; d_call: -; cdr3_aa: CARNGVDGYTF; cdr3_nt: TGTGCCAGAAATGGGGTGGATGGCTACACCTTC
j_call: TRBJ1-1; v_call: TRBV2; clone_size: -; d_call: -; cdr3_aa: CASSNSGVQAFF; cdr3_nt: TGTGCCAGCAGTAATTCAGGGGTGCAAGCTTTCTTT
j_call: TRBJ2-3; v_call: TRBV2; clone_size: few; d_call: -; cdr3_aa: CASSEEGGSGADTQYF; cdr3_nt: TGTGCCAGCAGTGAAGAAGGGGGGTCCGGGGCAGATACGCAGTATTTT
j_call: TRBJ2-1; v_call: TRBV24-1; clone_size: -; d_call: TRBD1; cdr3_aa: CATSDFGWGQGGEQFF; cdr3_nt: TGTGCCACCAGTGATTTCGGGTGGGGACAGGGTGGTGAGCAGTTCTTC
j_call: TRBJ2-5; v_call: TRBV29-1; clone_size: -; d_call: -; cdr3_aa: CSVEPLGARNEETQYF; cdr3_nt: TGCAGCGTTGAACCATTGGGGGCACGTAACGAAGAGACCCAGTACTTC
j_call: TRBJ1-4; v_call: TRBV7-7; clone_size: -; d_call: TRBD1; cdr3_aa: CASRYHPGQVLEKLFF; cdr3_nt: TGTGCTAGCAGATATCATCCGGGACAGGTCCTTGAAAAACTGTTTTTT
j_call: TRBJ1-1; v_call: TRBV7-3; clone_size: few; d_call: -; cdr3_aa: CASSFSGPFEAFF; cdr3_nt: TGTGCCAGCAGCTTCTCAGGCCCCTTTGAAGCTTTCTTT
j_call: TRBJ1-4; v_call: TRBV7-2; clone_size: few; d_call: TRBD1; cdr3_aa: CASSPDRVREKLFF; cdr3_nt: TGTGCCAGCAGCCCTGACAGGGTCCGGGAAAAACTGTTTTTT
j_call: TRBJ2-5; v_call: TRBV6-2/TRBV6-3; clone_size: many; d_call: -; cdr3_aa: CASSPWVEETQYF; cdr3_nt: TGTGCCAGCAGTCCCTGGGTAGAGGAGACCCAGTACTTC
j_call: TRBJ2-2; v_call: TRBV7-3; clone_size: -; d_call: -; cdr3_aa: CASSLYGTNTGELFF; cdr3_nt: TGTGCCAGCAGCTTATACGGGACCAATACCGGGGAGCTGTTTTTT
j_call: TRBJ1-6; v_call: TRBV12-3/TRBV12-4; clone_size: -; d_call: TRBD1; cdr3_aa: CAGSPGQGTPLHF; cdr3_nt: TGTGCCGGCAGCCCGGGACAGGGGACACCCCTCCACTTT
j_call: TRBJ2-1; v_call: TRBV7-3; clone_size: -; d_call: TRBD2; cdr3_aa: CASSPLGLAGGNEQFF; cdr3_nt: TGTGCCAGCAGCCCTCTGGGTCTAGCGGGAGGTAATGAGCAGTTCTTC
j_call: TRBJ2-7; v_call: TRBV6-4; clone_size: -; d_call: -; cdr3_aa: CASSDSMGYEQYF; cdr3_nt: TGTGCCAGCAGTGACTCGATGGGTTACGAGCAGTACTTC
j_call: TRBJ2-7; v_call: TRBV5-1; clone_size: few; d_call: -; cdr3_aa: CASSWGGPAYEQYF; cdr3_nt: TGCGCCAGCAGCTGGGGGGGGCCGGCATACGAGCAGTACTTC
j_call: TRBJ2-1; v_call: TRBV20-1; clone_size: -; d_call: TRBD2; cdr3_aa: CSARNPQLAYNEQFF; cdr3_nt: TGCAGTGCCCGAAACCCCCAACTAGCGTACAATGAGCAGTTCTTC